This is a list of T cell receptor beta chains from one sample in a study of cytotoxic CD8 clonotypes in ibrutinib-treated CLL. This table comes from immunoSEQ multiplex PCR, and its TCRdb copy is limited to in-frame clones, with some not included. The data show some 130,000 clones, about 91% seen once. Sample: PBMCs, taken after 12 months of ibrutinib treatment. The receptors here all came from a human donor with chronic lymphocytic leukemia. Each CDR3 is given with its conserved first and last residue. A D gene is named only where the DNA matches it firmly. Not all rows give a size; the values are once, few, many and, for expanded clones, a class.

.	TRBV28	.	TRBJ1-5	TGTGCCAGCAGCCCCGCCGGGCGGGAGGCCAATCAGCCCCAGCATTTT	CASSPAGREANQPQHF
.	TRBV7-9	.	TRBJ1-6	TGTGCCAGCAGCTCCCTTCGTAGCGACGGGAGCTCCTATAATTCACCCCTCCACTTT	CASSSLRSDGSSYNSPLHF
TRBD1	TRBV11-1	.	TRBJ2-7	TGTGCCAGCAGCTTATTATGGGACAGGTCGGGCGAGCAGTACTTC	CASSLLWDRSGEQYF
.	TRBV6-5	.	TRBJ2-7	TGTGCCAGCAGTTTGTCCGGTCTACTTTCCTACGAGCAGTACTTC	CASSLSGLLSYEQYF
.	TRBV4-3	.	TRBJ1-3	TGCGCCAGCCGAACAGTTCCCTCTGGAAACACCATATATTTT	CASRTVPSGNTIYF
.	TRBV14	few	TRBJ2-3	TGTGCCAGCAGCCTTAATACAGGAAGGACAGATACGCAGTATTTT	CASSLNTGRTDTQYF
.	TRBV29-1	.	TRBJ2-6	TGCAGCGTTGCCGGGACACTCAGCTCTGGGGCCAACGTCCTGACTTTC	CSVAGTLSSGANVLTF
.	TRBV28	.	TRBJ2-7	TGTGCCAGCAGTTCCCAAGCGGGCTCGAGCTCCTACGAGCAGTACTTC	CASSSQAGSSSYEQYF
.	TRBV28	.	TRBJ1-5	TGTGCCAGCCTAGTCCTACACCATAGCAATCAGCCCCAGCATTTT	CASLVLHHSNQPQHF
TRBD2	TRBV18	.	TRBJ2-1	TGTGCCAGCTCACCTGGACTAGAGTCATACAATGAGCAGTTCTTC	CASSPGLESYNEQFF
.	TRBV19	.	TRBJ2-7	TGTGCCAGTAGCCCACCCGGGGCAGCCTACGAGCAGTACTTC	CASSPPGAAYEQYF
TRBD2	TRBV28	.	TRBJ2-7	TGTGCCAGCCAACCGGGACTATCCCTCTACGAGCAGTACTTC	CASQPGLSLYEQYF
.	TRBV11-3	.	TRBJ2-2	TGTGCCAGCAGCTTGACAGGAGGAACCGGGGAGCTGTTTTTT	CASSLTGGTGELFF
TRBD1	TRBV9	.	TRBJ1-1	TGTGCCAGCAGCCCCGGGACAGGGACCTACACTGAAGCTTTCTTT	CASSPGTGTYTEAFF
TRBD1	TRBV19	.	TRBJ1-1	TGTGCCAGTAGTGCCACAGGGGGTACTGAAGCTTTCTTT	CASSATGGTEAFF
TRBD2	TRBV7-3	.	TRBJ2-3	TGTGCCAGCAGCCCATTGGGGACTAGCGGGAGGCAAGATACGCAGTATTTT	CASSPLGTSGRQDTQYF
.	TRBV29-1	.	TRBJ1-2	TGCAGCGTTGTGTCTGGGGAGGGATATGGCTACACCTTC	CSVVSGEGYGYTF
TRBD2	TRBV7-3	.	TRBJ2-2	TGTGCCAGCAGCTTAGAACTAGCGGACACCGGGGAGCTGTTTTTT	CASSLELADTGELFF
.	TRBV27	.	TRBJ1-2	TGTGCCAGCAGAACTGGGGCCTCCTATGGCTACACCTTC	CASRTGASYGYTF
TRBD2	TRBV5-1	.	TRBJ2-7	TGCGCCAGCAGCCGGCTGGCGGGAGGGTACGAGCAGTACTTC	CASSRLAGGYEQYF
TRBD1	TRBV30	.	TRBJ1-5	TGTGCCTGCCGCGCGGGACAGTATCAGCCCCAGCATTTT	CACRAGQYQPQHF
TRBD1	TRBV9	.	TRBJ2-7	TGTGCCAGCAGCCTTAGGGACAGGAACTCCTACGAGCAGTACTTC	CASSLRDRNSYEQYF
.	TRBV5-1	.	TRBJ1-3	TGCGCCAGCAGCCCCCAGGGGACCCGCGGCGACACCCTATATTTT	CASSPQGTRGDTLYF
.	TRBV5-4	.	TRBJ2-3	TGTGCCAGCAGCTTGGGCGAGTCTAGCACAGATACGCAGTATTTT	CASSLGESSTDTQYF
.	TRBV4-1	.	TRBJ2-7	TGCGCCAGCAGCCAAGCTGGGAACACCGGCTACGAGCAGTACTTC	CASSQAGNTGYEQYF
.	TRBV7-2	once	TRBJ2-1	TGTGCCAGCAGCTTAGACTGGAGCTCCTACAATGAGCAGTTCTTC	CASSLDWSSYNEQFF
.	TRBV2	.	TRBJ2-4	TGTGCCAGCAGTGATAAAAACATTCAGTACTTC	CASSDKNIQYF
.	TRBV7-8	.	TRBJ2-1	TGTGCCAGCAGCTTTCTCGGCGAGCAGTTCTTC	CASSFLGEQFF